This T cell receptor (beta chain) was recovered during a study of blood T cell repertoires in COVID-19. V gave up 7 bases and J gave up 8 bases; unmatched junction bases: 5. The CDR3 covers 13 residues. Sequenced by immunoSEQ multiplex PCR; TCRdb stores in-frame clones only, minus some. The sample has more than 200,000 clones; about 88% are singletons. The sample was peripheral blood. The TCR comes from a woman aged 55 to 70 with COVID-19, enrolled during active disease. The V call is TRBV12-3 or TRBV12-4, the J call TRBJ1-1; 12 bases line up with TRBD1. In nucleotides, the CDR3 is TGTGCCAGCACCCTAGGGACAGGGGGCGAAGCTTTCTTT. Translating it yields CASTLGTGGEAFF.